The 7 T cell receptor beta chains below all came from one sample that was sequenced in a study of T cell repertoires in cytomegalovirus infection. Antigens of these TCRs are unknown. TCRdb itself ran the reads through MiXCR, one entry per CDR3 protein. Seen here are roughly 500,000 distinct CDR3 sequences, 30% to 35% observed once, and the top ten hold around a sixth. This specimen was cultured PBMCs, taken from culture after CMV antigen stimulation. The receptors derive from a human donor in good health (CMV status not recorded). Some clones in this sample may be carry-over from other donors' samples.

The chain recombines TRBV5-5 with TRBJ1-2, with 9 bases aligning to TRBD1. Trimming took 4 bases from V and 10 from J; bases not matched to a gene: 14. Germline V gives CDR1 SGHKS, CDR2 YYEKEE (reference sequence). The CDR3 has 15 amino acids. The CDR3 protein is CASSPVTGTGRVYTF. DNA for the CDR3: TGTGCCAGCAGCCCCGTTACCGGGACAGGGCGAGTCTACACCTTC.

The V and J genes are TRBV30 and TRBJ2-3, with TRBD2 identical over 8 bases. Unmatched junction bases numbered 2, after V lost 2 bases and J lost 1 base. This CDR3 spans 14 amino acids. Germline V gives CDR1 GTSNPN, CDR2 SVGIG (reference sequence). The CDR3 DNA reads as TGTGCCTGGAGTCGAGCGGGAGGCACAGATACGCAGTATTTT. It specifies CAWSRAGGTDTQYF.

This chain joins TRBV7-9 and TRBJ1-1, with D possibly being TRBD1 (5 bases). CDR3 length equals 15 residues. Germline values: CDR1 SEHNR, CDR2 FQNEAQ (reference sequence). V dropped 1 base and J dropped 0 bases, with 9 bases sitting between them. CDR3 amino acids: CASSLVPTVNTEAFF. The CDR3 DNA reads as TGTGCCAGCAGCTTAGTACCGACAGTGAACACTGAAGCTTTCTTT.

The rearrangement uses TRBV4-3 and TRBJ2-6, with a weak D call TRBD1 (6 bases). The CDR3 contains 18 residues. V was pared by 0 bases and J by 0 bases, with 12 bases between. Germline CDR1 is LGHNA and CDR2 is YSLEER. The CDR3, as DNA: TGCGCCAGCAGCCAAGATACAGGGCCCTACTCTGGGGCCAACGTCCTGACTTTC. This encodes CASSQDTGPYSGANVLTF.

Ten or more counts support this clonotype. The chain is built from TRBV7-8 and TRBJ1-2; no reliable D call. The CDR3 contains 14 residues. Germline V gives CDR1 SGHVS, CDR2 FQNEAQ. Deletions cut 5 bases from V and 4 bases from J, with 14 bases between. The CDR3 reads CASSPIATSYGYTF. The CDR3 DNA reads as TGTGCCAGCAGCCCCATTGCGACCAGCTATGGCTACACCTTC. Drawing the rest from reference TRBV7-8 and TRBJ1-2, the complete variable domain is GAGVSQSPRYKVAKRGQDVALRCDPISGHVSLFWYQQALGQGPEFLTYFQNEAQLDKSGLPSDRFFAERPEGSVSTLKIQRTQQEDSAVYLCASSPIATSYGYTFGSGTRLTVV.

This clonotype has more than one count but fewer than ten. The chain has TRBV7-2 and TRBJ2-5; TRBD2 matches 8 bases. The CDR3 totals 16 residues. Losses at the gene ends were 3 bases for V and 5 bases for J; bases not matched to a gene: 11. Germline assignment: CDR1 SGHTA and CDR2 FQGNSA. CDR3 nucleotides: TGTGCCAGCAGCTTTAACATAGCGGGATGGGGGGAGACCCAGTACTTC. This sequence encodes CASSFNIAGWGETQYF.

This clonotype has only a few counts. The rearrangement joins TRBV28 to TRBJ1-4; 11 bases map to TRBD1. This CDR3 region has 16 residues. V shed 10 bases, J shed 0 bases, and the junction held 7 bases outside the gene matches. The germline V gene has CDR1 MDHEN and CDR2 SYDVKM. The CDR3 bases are TGTGCCACCCGGGGACAGGGGGACGCAACTAATGAAAAACTGTTTTTT. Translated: CATRGQGDATNEKLFF.